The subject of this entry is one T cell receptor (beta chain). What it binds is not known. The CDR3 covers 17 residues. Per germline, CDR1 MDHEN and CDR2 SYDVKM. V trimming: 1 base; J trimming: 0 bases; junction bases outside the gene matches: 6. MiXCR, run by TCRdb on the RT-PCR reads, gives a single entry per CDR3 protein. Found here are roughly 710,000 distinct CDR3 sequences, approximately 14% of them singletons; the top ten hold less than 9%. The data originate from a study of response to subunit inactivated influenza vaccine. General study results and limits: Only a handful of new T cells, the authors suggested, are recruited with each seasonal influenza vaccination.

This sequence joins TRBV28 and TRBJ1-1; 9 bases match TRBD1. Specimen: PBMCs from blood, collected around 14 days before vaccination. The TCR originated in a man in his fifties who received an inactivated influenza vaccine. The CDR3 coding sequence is TGTGCCAGCAGTTTATTCGGGACAGGGACCTTGAACACTGAAGCTTTCTTT. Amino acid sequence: CASSLFGTGTLNTEAFF.